A selection of T cell receptor beta chains follows, all from one sample in a study of T cells in Graves' hyperthyroidism and ophthalmopathy. TCRdb ran MiXCR on the multiplex PCR reads and lists one entry per CDR3 protein. In the table there are 550,000 to 650,000 distinct CDR3 sequences, around 13% of which are singletons. The sequencing input was blood. These receptors were taken from a woman younger than 45 with Graves' hyperthyroidism that later progressed to Graves' ophthalmopathy. Each CDR3 is given with its conserved first and last residue. A D gene is named only where the DNA matches it firmly. Expanded clones are given a class, and other clones once, few, many or no size at all.

d_gene	j_gene	abundance	v_gene	CDR3aa	CDR3nt
TRBD2	TRBJ2-2	many	TRBV6-1	CASRQRLAGATGELFF	TGTGCCAGCAGACAACGACTAGCGGGGGCCACCGGGGAGCTGTTTTTT
.	TRBJ2-7	.	TRBV11-2	CASSQESGSYEQYF	TGTGCCAGCAGCCAAGAGTCTGGGAGCTACGAGCAGTACTTC
TRBD1	TRBJ2-5	many	TRBV20-1	CSGADRAGETQYF	TGCAGTGGCGCGGACAGGGCGGGGGAGACCCAGTACTTC
TRBD1	TRBJ1-6	.	TRBV18	CASSQGQHNSPLHF	TGTGCCAGCTCGCAGGGACAGCATAATTCACCCCTCCACTTT
TRBD1	TRBJ2-4	many	TRBV7-2	CASSLVGQGRMGAKNIQYF	TGTGCCAGCAGCTTAGTGGGACAGGGACGGATGGGAGCCAAAAACATTCAGTACTTC
.	TRBJ2-7	once	TRBV2	CASTLAAHEQYF	TGTGCCAGCACACTAGCAGCACACGAGCAGTACTTC
TRBD1	TRBJ2-1	many	TRBV12-3/TRBV12-4	CASSLPGQGRNEQFF	TGCGCCAGCAGCTTACCGGGACAGGGAAGGAATGAGCAGTTCTTC
TRBD2	TRBJ2-7	many	TRBV6-2/TRBV6-3	CASSSSGSYEQYF	TGTGCCAGCAGCTCTAGCGGATCCTACGAGCAGTACTTC
TRBD1	TRBJ1-2	.	TRBV7-6	CASSSGTANGYTF	TGTGCCAGCAGCTCGGGGACAGCTAATGGCTACACCTTC
TRBD1	TRBJ2-7	few	TRBV6-2/TRBV6-3	CAIDRNRGVPYEQYF	TGTGCCATCGACAGAAACAGGGGGGTACCCTACGAGCAGTACTTC
.	TRBJ1-4	many	TRBV28	CASSLGGEGNEKLFF	TGTGCCAGCAGTTTAGGGGGTGAAGGGAACGAAAAACTGTTTTTT
.	TRBJ1-5	.	TRBV30	CAWSLGGADQPQHF	TGTGCCTGGAGTCTTGGAGGGGCGGATCAGCCCCAGCATTTT
TRBD2	TRBJ2-7	few	TRBV2	CATASGNPEEQYF	TGTGCCACTGCTAGCGGGAATCCCGAGGAGCAGTACTTC
TRBD2	TRBJ2-3	many	TRBV7-9	CASSPRTSGRSTDTQYF	TGTGCCAGCAGCCCCCGGACTAGCGGGAGATCCACAGATACGCAGTATTTT
TRBD1	TRBJ2-7	many	TRBV10-3	CAIWTGENEQYF	TGTGCCATTTGGACAGGGGAAAACGAGCAGTACTTC
.	TRBJ2-3	many	TRBV20-1	CSAAWAEGSTDTQYF	TGCAGTGCGGCCTGGGCGGAGGGAAGCACAGATACGCAGTATTTT
.	TRBJ2-1	.	TRBV5-1	CASSLQDTSYNEQFF	TGCGCCAGCAGCTTGCAGGATACCTCCTACAATGAGCAGTTCTTC
TRBD2	TRBJ2-1	many	TRBV27	CASSLYPVASGANEQFF	TGTGCCAGCAGTTTATACCCAGTGGCTAGCGGGGCCAATGAGCAGTTCTTC
.	TRBJ2-7	many	TRBV2	CASRELGVGYYEQYF	TGTGCCAGCAGGGAACTCGGGGTAGGTTACTACGAGCAGTACTTC
.	TRBJ1-5	many	TRBV11-3	CASSLDGRQPQHF	TGTGCCAGCAGCTTAGATGGGCGGCAGCCCCAGCATTTT
.	TRBJ2-2	many	TRBV5-1	CASDPSVGVSSGELFF	TGCGCCAGCGATCCTAGCGTGGGGGTTTCCTCCGGGGAGCTGTTTTTT
.	TRBJ2-6	.	TRBV5-1	CASSLEQGSPGANVLTF	TGCGCCAGCAGCTTGGAACAGGGTAGTCCTGGGGCCAACGTCCTGACTTTC
TRBD1	TRBJ1-2	many	TRBV10-3	CAISEQTGNGGYTF	TGTGCCATCAGTGAACAGACAGGGAACGGCGGCTACACCTTC
.	TRBJ2-7	many	TRBV12-3/TRBV12-4	CASSRPGLRGYEQYF	TGTGCCAGCAGCAGGCCGGGTTTGCGGGGCTACGAGCAGTACTTC
.	TRBJ2-2	few	TRBV7-3	CASSPSHWDRELFF	TGTGCCAGCAGCCCCTCCCATTGGGACCGGGAGCTGTTTTTT
.	TRBJ2-7	many	TRBV30	CAWSATSRAEQYF	TGTGCCTGGAGTGCCACCTCTAGAGCTGAGCAGTACTTC
TRBD1	TRBJ1-5	many	TRBV28	CASSFEHPGQGESNQPQHF	TGTGCCAGCAGTTTCGAACATCCCGGACAGGGTGAAAGCAATCAGCCCCAGCATTTT
.	TRBJ2-1	many	TRBV2	CASSPMGGVYNEQFF	TGTGCCAGCAGTCCCATGGGCGGGGTCTACAATGAGCAGTTCTTC
TRBD2	TRBJ2-7	few	TRBV14	CASSQVAGNYEQYF	TGTGCCAGCAGCCAAGTAGCGGGAAATTACGAGCAGTACTTC
.	TRBJ2-1	many	TRBV14	CASREGNYNEQFF	TGTGCCAGCAGAGAGGGTAACTACAATGAGCAGTTCTTC
.	TRBJ1-6	many	TRBV29-1	CSVELDSSLPLHF	TGCAGCGTTGAACTGGACAGCTCCCTACCCCTCCACTTT
TRBD2	TRBJ2-1	many	TRBV5-1	CASSQLTSGRKNEQFF	TGCGCCAGCAGCCAACTTACTAGCGGGAGGAAAAATGAGCAGTTCTTC
.	TRBJ1-6	many	TRBV11-2	CASSQPGGPLHF	TGTGCCAGCAGCCAGCCTGGAGGGCCCCTCCACTTT
.	TRBJ2-7	few	TRBV20-1	CSARDQKDKAIYEQYF	TGCAGTGCTAGAGATCAAAAGGACAAAGCGATCTACGAGCAGTACTTC
TRBD2	TRBJ2-1	many	TRBV9	CASSAAGGPYNEQFF	TGTGCCAGCAGCGCAGCGGGAGGGCCCTACAATGAGCAGTTCTTC
TRBD1	TRBJ2-5	many	TRBV3-1	CASSFDRVEETQYF	TGTGCCAGCAGCTTTGACAGGGTCGAAGAGACCCAGTACTTC
TRBD1	TRBJ1-2	many	TRBV7-2	CASSFRQGASPDYGYTF	TGTGCCAGCAGCTTCCGACAGGGGGCATCCCCAGACTATGGCTACACCTTC
.	TRBJ2-1	.	TRBV7-2	CASSSPPNALFGNEQFF	TGTGCCAGCAGCTCCCCCCCCAACGCTCTCTTCGGCAATGAGCAGTTCTTC
.	TRBJ2-1	.	TRBV4-3	CASSLNLGYNEQFF	TGCGCCAGCAGCCTAAACTTAGGCTACAATGAGCAGTTCTTC
.	TRBJ2-7	many	TRBV18	CASSPTGPSYEQYF	TGTGCCAGCTCACCAACTGGACCTTCATACGAGCAGTACTTC
.	TRBJ2-2	many	TRBV11-2	CASSLGTERGELFF	TGTGCCAGCAGCTTAGGCACGGAACGAGGGGAGCTGTTTTTT
.	TRBJ2-2	many	TRBV27	CASSPGSWRLFF	TGTGCCAGCAGCCCCGGATCCTGGAGGCTGTTTTTT
.	TRBJ2-5	many	TRBV18	CASSPGRDQETQYF	TGTGCCAGCTCACCAGGCCGGGACCAAGAGACCCAGTACTTC
.	TRBJ2-7	many	TRBV6-2/TRBV6-3	CASSYFGYEQYF	TGTGCCAGCAGTTACTTCGGCTACGAGCAGTACTTC